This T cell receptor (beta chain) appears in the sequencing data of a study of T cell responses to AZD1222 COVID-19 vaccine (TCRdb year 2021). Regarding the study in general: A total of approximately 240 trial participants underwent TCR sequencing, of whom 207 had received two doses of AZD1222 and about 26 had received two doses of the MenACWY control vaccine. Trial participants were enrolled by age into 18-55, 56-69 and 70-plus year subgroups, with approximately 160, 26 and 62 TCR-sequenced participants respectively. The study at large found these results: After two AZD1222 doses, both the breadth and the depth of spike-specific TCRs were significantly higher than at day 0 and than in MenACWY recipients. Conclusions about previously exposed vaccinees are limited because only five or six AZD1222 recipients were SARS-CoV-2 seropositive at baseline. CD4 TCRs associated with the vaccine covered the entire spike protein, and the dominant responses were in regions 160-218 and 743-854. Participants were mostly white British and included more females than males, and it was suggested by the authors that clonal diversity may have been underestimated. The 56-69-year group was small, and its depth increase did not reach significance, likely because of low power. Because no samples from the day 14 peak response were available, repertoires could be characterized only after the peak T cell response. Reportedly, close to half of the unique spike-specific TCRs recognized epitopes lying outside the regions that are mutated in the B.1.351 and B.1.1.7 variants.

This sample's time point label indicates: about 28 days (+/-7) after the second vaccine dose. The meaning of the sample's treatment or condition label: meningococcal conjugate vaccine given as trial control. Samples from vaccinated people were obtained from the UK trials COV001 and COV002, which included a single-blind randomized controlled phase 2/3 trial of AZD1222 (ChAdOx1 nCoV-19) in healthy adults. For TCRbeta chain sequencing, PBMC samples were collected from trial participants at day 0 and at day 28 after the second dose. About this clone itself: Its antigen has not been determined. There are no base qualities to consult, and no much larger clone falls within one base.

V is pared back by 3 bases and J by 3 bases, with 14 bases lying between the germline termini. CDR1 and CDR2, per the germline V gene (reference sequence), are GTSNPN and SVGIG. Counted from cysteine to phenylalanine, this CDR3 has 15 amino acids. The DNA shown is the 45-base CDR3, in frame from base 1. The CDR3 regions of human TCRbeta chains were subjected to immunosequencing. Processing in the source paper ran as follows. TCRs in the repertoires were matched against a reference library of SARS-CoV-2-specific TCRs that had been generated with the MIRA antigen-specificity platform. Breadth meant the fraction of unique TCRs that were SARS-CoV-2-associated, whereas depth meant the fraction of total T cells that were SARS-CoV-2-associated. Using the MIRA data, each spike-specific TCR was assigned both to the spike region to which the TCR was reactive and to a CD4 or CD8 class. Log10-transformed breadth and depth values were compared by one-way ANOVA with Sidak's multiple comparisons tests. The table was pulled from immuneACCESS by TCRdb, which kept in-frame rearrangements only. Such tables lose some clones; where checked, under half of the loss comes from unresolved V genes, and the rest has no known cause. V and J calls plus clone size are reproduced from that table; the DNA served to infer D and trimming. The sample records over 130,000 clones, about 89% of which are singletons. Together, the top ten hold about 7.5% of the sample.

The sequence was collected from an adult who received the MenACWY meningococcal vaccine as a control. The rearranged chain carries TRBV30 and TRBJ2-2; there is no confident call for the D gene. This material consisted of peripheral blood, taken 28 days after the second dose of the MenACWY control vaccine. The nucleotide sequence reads TGTGCCTGGAGGTGGGGTACTGGGGACACCGGGGAGCTGTTTTTT. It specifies CAWRWGTGDTGELFF.